A selection of T cell receptor beta chains follows, all from one sample in a study of beta chain features in type 1 diabetes. Assay: immunoSEQ multiplex PCR; the TCRdb copy retains only in-frame clones and omits some. The data hold some 280,000 clones, with roughly an eighth observed a single time. Source material: naive CD4+ T cells from blood. The source of these receptors is a man aged 25-45 years with type 1 diabetes. The CDR3 runs from the conserved cysteine through the conserved F or W. D genes are given only for firm matches. Rows give clone size only sometimes, using once, few, many, or a class for an expanded clone.

D gene,V gene,clone size,J gene,CDR3 protein,CDR3 DNA
NA,TRBV6-1,NA,TRBJ1-5,CASRARFDSNQPQHF,TGTGCCAGCAGAGCCAGGTTTGATAGCAATCAGCCCCAGCATTTT
NA,TRBV10-3,NA,TRBJ2-7,CAISESREGNSYEQYF,TGTGCCATCAGTGAGTCGCGGGAAGGAAATTCCTACGAGCAGTACTTC
TRBD1,TRBV4-2,few,TRBJ1-2,CASSQEGTANNYGYTF,TGTGCCAGCAGCCAAGAAGGGACAGCGAATAACTATGGCTACACCTTC
NA,TRBV27,NA,TRBJ2-3,CASSNRVADTQYF,TGTGCCAGCAGTAACAGGGTGGCAGATACGCAGTATTTT
NA,TRBV4-3,few,TRBJ1-5,CASSLDFNQPQHF,TGCGCCAGCAGCCTCGACTTCAATCAGCCCCAGCATTTT
TRBD2,TRBV5-1,NA,TRBJ2-3,CASSFGGLAGSDTQYF,TGCGCCAGCAGCTTTGGGGGACTAGCGGGCTCAGATACGCAGTATTTT
NA,TRBV29-1,few,TRBJ1-2,CSVADGYTF,TGCAGCGTGGCAGATGGCTACACCTTC
NA,TRBV19,NA,TRBJ2-7,CASSARVSYEQYF,TGTGCCAGTAGTGCCAGGGTCTCCTACGAGCAGTACTTC
NA,TRBV28,NA,TRBJ1-1,CASRVSTNTEAFF,TGTGCCAGCAGGGTGAGCACGAACACTGAAGCTTTCTTT
NA,TRBV19,NA,TRBJ1-2,CATIPTGNYGYTF,TGTGCCACAATCCCGACAGGCAACTATGGCTACACCTTC
NA,TRBV28,NA,TRBJ2-1,CASSRPGTKYNEQFF,TGTGCCAGCAGCCGACCCGGGACAAAGTACAATGAGCAGTTCTTC
NA,TRBV21-1,NA,TRBJ2-7,CASSKAPGNLREIYEQYF,TGTGCCAGCAGCAAAGCGCCCGGGAACCTACGGGAGATCTACGAGCAGTACTTC
TRBD1,TRBV19,few,TRBJ2-1,CASSKLTGTYNEQFF,TGTGCCAGTAGTAAATTGACAGGGACCTACAATGAGCAGTTCTTC
NA,TRBV7-2,few,TRBJ2-7,CASSLDSGTYEQYF,TGTGCCAGCAGCTTAGATTCAGGGACCTACGAGCAGTACTTC
NA,TRBV15,NA,TRBJ1-3,CATSRDTGTGNTIYF,TGTGCCACCAGCAGAGATACAGGGACAGGAAACACCATATATTTT
NA,TRBV28,few,TRBJ2-7,CASSSGGWAIQPYEQYF,TGTGCCAGCAGTTCGGGGGGCTGGGCGATCCAGCCCTACGAGCAGTACTTC
TRBD2,TRBV28,NA,TRBJ2-5,CASSQPGLAEETQYF,TGTGCCAGCAGTCAACCGGGACTAGCGGAAGAGACCCAGTACTTC
TRBD1,TRBV7-2,NA,TRBJ2-3,CASSARGTYSTDTQYF,TGTGCCAGCAGCGCCAGGGGGACCTACAGCACAGATACGCAGTATTTT
TRBD2,TRBV6-5,NA,TRBJ2-5,CASSRGLGQTQYF,TGTGCCAGCAGCAGGGGACTAGGACAGACCCAGTACTTC
TRBD2,TRBV9,NA,TRBJ2-2,CASSVEYGLAGVRSTGELFF,TGTGCCAGCAGCGTAGAGTATGGCCTAGCGGGAGTTCGATCCACCGGGGAGCTGTTTTTT
NA,TRBV28,NA,TRBJ1-1,CASSSPPLNTEAFF,TGTGCCAGCAGTTCCCCTCCGTTGAACACTGAAGCTTTCTTT
TRBD1,TRBV30,few,TRBJ1-2,CAWRKPGQGLSYGYTF,TGTGCCTGGAGAAAGCCGGGACAGGGATTAAGCTATGGCTACACCTTC
NA,TRBV7-9,NA,TRBJ1-2,CASSSLTAGGYTF,TGTGCCAGCAGCTCCCTTACGGCGGGCGGCTACACCTTC
NA,TRBV9,few,TRBJ2-1,CASSVGLAQYNEQFF,TGTGCCAGCAGCGTAGGTCTAGCGCAATACAATGAGCAGTTCTTC
NA,TRBV4-1,few,TRBJ2-1,CASSQPSLAPYNEQFF,TGCGCCAGCAGCCAGCCGTCGCTAGCGCCCTACAATGAGCAGTTCTTC
NA,TRBV4-3,NA,TRBJ2-1,CASSQVAALGNNEQFF,TGCGCCAGCAGCCAAGTAGCGGCCTTGGGGAACAATGAGCAGTTCTTC
TRBD2,TRBV5-1,few,TRBJ2-3,CASRSGLAGGNLDTQYF,TGCGCCAGCCGCTCGGGACTAGCGGGAGGGAATCTGGATACGCAGTATTTT
NA,TRBV25-1,few,TRBJ2-7,CASSVTGTIYEQYF,TGTGCCAGCAGTGTTACAGGGACGATCTACGAGCAGTACTTC
NA,TRBV28,NA,TRBJ2-5,CASRPEVGRETQYF,TGTGCCAGCAGACCCGAGGTGGGGCGCGAGACCCAGTACTTC
TRBD1,TRBV6-1,once,TRBJ1-5,CASSEGPGTGSLNQPQHF,TGTGCCAGCAGTGAAGGGCCCGGGACAGGTTCCCTCAATCAGCCCCAGCATTTT
NA,TRBV28,few,TRBJ2-3,CASSVILQLGESTDTQYF,TGTGCCAGCAGTGTCATTCTCCAACTCGGGGAGAGCACAGATACGCAGTATTTT
TRBD2,TRBV2,NA,TRBJ2-1,CASRFGTSGNNEQFF,TGTGCCAGCAGATTCGGGACTAGCGGAAACAATGAGCAGTTCTTC
NA,TRBV6-5,NA,TRBJ2-7,CASSLYRVGYEQYF,TGTGCCAGCAGCCTCTACAGGGTTGGGTACGAGCAGTACTTC
TRBD2,TRBV25-1,NA,TRBJ2-1,CASALAGAYNEQFF,TGTGCCAGCGCACTAGCGGGAGCTTACAATGAGCAGTTCTTC
NA,TRBV5-8,NA,TRBJ2-1,CASSFGDIYNEQFF,TGTGCCAGCAGCTTTGGGGACATATACAATGAGCAGTTCTTC
TRBD1,TRBV6-4,few,TRBJ1-2,CASSAGTGFGYTF,TGTGCCAGCAGTGCCGGGACAGGGTTCGGCTACACCTTC
NA,TRBV27,few,TRBJ2-1,CASSLSVIQGEQFF,TGTGCCAGCAGTTTATCAGTCATTCAGGGTGAGCAGTTCTTC
NA,TRBV7-3,few,TRBJ2-3,CASSSSDTQYF,TGTGCCAGCAGCTCTTCAGATACGCAGTATTTT
NA,TRBV25-1,few,TRBJ1-2,CASSPLTVGYGYTF,TGTGCCAGCAGTCCTTTGACAGTGGGATATGGCTACACCTTC
NA,TRBV28,NA,TRBJ1-1,CASRTFQGTNTEAFF,TGTGCCAGCAGGACCTTTCAGGGGACGAACACTGAAGCTTTCTTT
TRBD2,TRBV15,NA,TRBJ2-2,CATSSLAGKGGELFF,TGTGCCACCAGCAGTCTAGCGGGCAAAGGCGGGGAGCTGTTTTTT
TRBD2,TRBV5-4,few,TRBJ2-7,CASSAGGGTSGLRQYF,TGTGCCAGCAGCGCGGGGGGAGGGACTAGCGGGCTCCGGCAGTACTTC
TRBD1,TRBV6-8,NA,TRBJ2-7,CASSYRFTRGTYEQYF,TGTGCCAGCAGTTACAGATTCACCAGGGGGACCTACGAGCAGTACTTC
TRBD2,TRBV28,few,TRBJ2-1,CASSPKPGLAIYNEQFF,TGTGCCAGCAGTCCTAAACCGGGACTAGCAATTTATAATGAGCAGTTCTTC
NA,TRBV7-2,few,TRBJ2-5,CASSLAVGLQETQYF,TGTGCCAGCAGCTTAGCTGTGGGGCTCCAAGAGACCCAGTACTTC
NA,TRBV11-2,few,TRBJ2-2,CASSEQGIGELFF,TGTGCCAGCAGCGAACAGGGTATCGGGGAGCTGTTTTTT
TRBD1,TRBV2,few,TRBJ2-5,CASSGTGGKETQYF,TGTGCCAGCAGTGGGACAGGGGGAAAAGAGACCCAGTACTTC
NA,TRBV29-1,NA,TRBJ2-5,CSAPSAGGETQYF,TGCAGCGCCCCGTCGGCTGGGGGGGAGACCCAGTACTTC
NA,TRBV5-1,NA,TRBJ2-3,CASSPQGTDTQYF,TGCGCCAGCAGCCCCCAGGGGACAGATACGCAGTATTTT
NA,TRBV18,few,TRBJ2-5,CASSKGDQETQYF,TGTGCCAGCTCTAAGGGGGACCAAGAGACCCAGTACTTC
NA,TRBV30,NA,TRBJ2-7,CACQSYSGNYQYF,TGTGCCTGCCAAAGTTATAGCGGAAATTACCAGTACTTC
TRBD2,TRBV7-9,NA,TRBJ2-1,CASSKVISGNNEQFF,TGTGCCAGCAGCAAAGTCATCAGCGGGAACAATGAGCAGTTCTTC
NA,TRBV6-5,NA,TRBJ1-4,CASSAGVREKLFF,TGTGCCAGCAGCGCAGGGGTGAGGGAAAAACTGTTTTTT
NA,TRBV6-5,NA,TRBJ1-2,CASGSGWGLNGYTF,TGTGCCAGCGGTTCCGGCTGGGGGCTCAATGGCTACACCTTC